This T cell receptor beta chain was profiled in a study of blood T cell repertoires in COVID-19 (dated by TCRdb to the early 2020s). In terms of the full investigation: Samples covering the acute and convalescent phases of COVID-19 were provided by collaborators in the United States, Italy and Spain. The material from the prospective study consisted of cDNA or gDNA derived from T cells, B-cell-depleted T cells, or PBMCs. Where available, HLA class I and class II types were taken from metadata supplied by the sample provider and were not determined by assay-based typing. The repertoires were made available in a free public database intended to serve as a resource for research on the immune response to SARS-CoV-2. Nearly every sample came with metadata listing a de-identified subject ID, COVID-19 status, age in years and sex. Samples came from the ongoing ImmuneRACE study (first 160 participants) plus 1,254 subjects from 6 global collaborators. The dataset comprised deeply sampled blood TCRbeta repertoires from subjects exposed to, actively infected with, or recovered from COVID-19. On the study overall, not on this receptor specifically: How much clinical and demographic metadata was included differed by source and by participant, and the metadata was provided uncurated.

Details on this clone: The antigen it binds to is not known. Base qualities are not at hand, and no much larger clone is one base apart. Additional DNA sequences in this sample encode the identical CDR3.

Enrolling through a virtual design, the prospective study's participants ranged in age from roughly 18 to 90 years and lived across about two dozen United States geographic areas. In the prospective study, cohorts were assigned on the basis of participant-reported clinical history obtained from a screening survey and a study questionnaire. For ImmuneRACE Cohort 3, a participant was defined as recovered based on two consecutive negative NP/OP PCR tests, clearance by a healthcare professional, or resolution of symptoms. Each participant in the prospective study had whole blood, serum and a nasopharyngeal or oropharyngeal swab collected by mobile phlebotomists. Additional blood draws and questionnaires over an approximately two-month period could optionally be provided by prospective study participants. Prospective study blood samples were shipped either frozen or at room temperature before DNA extraction.

TCRbeta CDR3 regions were amplified from genomic DNA using the immunoSEQ Assay, a bias-controlled multiplex PCR. In the source study's methods: Nucleated cell counts per sample were estimated from amplification of reference gene primers within the assay. To quantify the absolute abundance of each unique TCRbeta CDR3 rearrangement, sequence reads were collapsed and filtered. For each sample, productive Simpson clonality was calculated as the square root of Simpson's diversity index across productive rearrangements. Here the immuneACCESS table is served through TCRdb, limited to in-frame sequences with V and J called. Missing clones are a known gap in these copies; in checked studies unresolved V genes cover under half, and the rest lacks a known reason. V, J and clone size were drawn from that table, and D and trimming were deduced from the DNA. The sample records hundreds of thousands of clones, 88% of which are singletons. The ten largest clones add up to under 3.5% of the sample.

Based on the germline V gene, the CDR1 and CDR2 sequences are SGHTA and FQGTGA. V loses 2 bases of germline sequence and J loses 1 base, and the interval between the two ends is 8 bases. CDR3 length: 14 amino acids, cysteine to phenylalanine. Only the CDR3 region is kept as DNA, spanning 42 bases read in frame from base 1. The chain joins TRBV7-3 to TRBJ1-1, with the D gene not confidently named. The origin of this receptor is a woman aged 45-60 years who had recovered from COVID-19. Material: PBMCs or T cells enriched from blood (not recorded which). CDR3 sequence: CASSLRGKNTEAFF. The base sequence is TGTGCCAGCAGCTTACGAGGCAAGAACACTGAAGCTTTCTTT.